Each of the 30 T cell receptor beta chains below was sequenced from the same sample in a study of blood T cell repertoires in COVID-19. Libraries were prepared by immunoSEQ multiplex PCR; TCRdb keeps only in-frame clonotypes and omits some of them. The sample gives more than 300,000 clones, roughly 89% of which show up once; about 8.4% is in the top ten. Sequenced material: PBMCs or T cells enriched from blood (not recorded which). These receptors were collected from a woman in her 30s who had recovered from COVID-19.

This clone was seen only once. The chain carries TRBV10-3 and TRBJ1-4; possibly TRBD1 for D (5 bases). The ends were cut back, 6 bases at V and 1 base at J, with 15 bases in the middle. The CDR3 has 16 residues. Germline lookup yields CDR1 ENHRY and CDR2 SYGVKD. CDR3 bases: TGTGCCATCAGGACTCAGGTAAGGGGAACTAATGAAAAACTGTTTTTT. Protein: CAIRTQVRGTNEKLFF.

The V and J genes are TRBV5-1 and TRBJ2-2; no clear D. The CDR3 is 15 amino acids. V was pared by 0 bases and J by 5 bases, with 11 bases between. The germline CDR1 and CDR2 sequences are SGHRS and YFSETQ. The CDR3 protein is CASSLDPSGTGELFF. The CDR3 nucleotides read TGCGCCAGCAGCTTGGATCCTTCCGGGACCGGGGAGCTGTTTTTT.

CDR3 sequence (DNA): TGTGCCAGTAGTATATCCCAAGCGGGAGACACAGATACGCAGTATTTT. Residues: CASSISQAGDTDTQYF. The chain couples TRBV19 to TRBJ2-3; 8 bases agree with TRBD2. The junction had 6 bases not matched to a gene; V was cut back by 2 bases and J by 2 bases. Germline V gives CDR1 LNHDA, CDR2 SQIVND (reference sequence). The CDR3 spans 16 residues.

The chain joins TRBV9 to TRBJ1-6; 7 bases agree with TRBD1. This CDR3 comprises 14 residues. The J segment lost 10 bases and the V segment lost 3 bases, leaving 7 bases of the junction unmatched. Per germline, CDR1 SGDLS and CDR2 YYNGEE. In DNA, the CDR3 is TGTGCCAGCAGCGCAGATGACAGGGCATCACCCCTCCACTTT. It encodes CASSADDRASPLHF.

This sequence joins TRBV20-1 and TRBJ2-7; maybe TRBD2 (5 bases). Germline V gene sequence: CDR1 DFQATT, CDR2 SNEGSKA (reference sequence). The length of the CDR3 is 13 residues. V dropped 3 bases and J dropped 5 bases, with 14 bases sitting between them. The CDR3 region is CSASRELLDEQYF. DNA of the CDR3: TGCAGTGCTAGTCGGGAACTACTAGACGAGCAGTACTTC.

This CDR3 reads CSVGAGWDEQFF. CDR3 coding DNA: TGCAGCGTTGGTGCAGGGTGGGATGAGCAGTTCTTC. V usage is TRBV29-1 and J usage is TRBJ2-1, with D possibly TRBD1 on 5 matching bases. Germline V gene lookup returns CDR1 SQVTM and CDR2 ANQGSEA. This CDR3 comprises 12 residues. V was shortened by 4 bases and J by 8 bases, with 12 bases between the two germline ends.

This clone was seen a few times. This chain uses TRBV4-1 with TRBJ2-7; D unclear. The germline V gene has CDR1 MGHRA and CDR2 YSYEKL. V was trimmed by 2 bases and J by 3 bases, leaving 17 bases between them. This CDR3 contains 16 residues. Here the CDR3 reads CASSQLYGTKDYEQYF. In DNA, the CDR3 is TGCGCCAGCAGCCAATTGTATGGCACAAAAGACTACGAGCAGTACTTC.

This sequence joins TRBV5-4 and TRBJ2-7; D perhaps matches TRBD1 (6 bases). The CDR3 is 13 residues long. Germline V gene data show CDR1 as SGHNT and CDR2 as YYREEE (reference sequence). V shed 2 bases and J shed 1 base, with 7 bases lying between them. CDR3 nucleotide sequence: TGTGCCAGCAGCTTTCAGGGGTCCTACGAGCAGTACTTC. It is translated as CASSFQGSYEQYF.

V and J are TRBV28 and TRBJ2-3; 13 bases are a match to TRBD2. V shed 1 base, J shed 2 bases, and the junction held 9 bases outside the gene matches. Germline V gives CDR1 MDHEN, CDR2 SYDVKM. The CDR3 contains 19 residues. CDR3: CASSLYSLGLAGDTDTQYF. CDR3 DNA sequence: TGTGCCAGCAGTTTATATTCCCTAGGACTAGCGGGAGACACAGATACGCAGTATTTT.

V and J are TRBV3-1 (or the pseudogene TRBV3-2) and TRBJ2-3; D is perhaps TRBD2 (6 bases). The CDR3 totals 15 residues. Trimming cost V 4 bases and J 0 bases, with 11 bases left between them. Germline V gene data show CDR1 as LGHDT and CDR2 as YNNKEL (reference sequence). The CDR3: CASSLGGDSTDTQYF. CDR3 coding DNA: TGTGCCAGCAGCCTTGGCGGGGATAGCACAGATACGCAGTATTTT.

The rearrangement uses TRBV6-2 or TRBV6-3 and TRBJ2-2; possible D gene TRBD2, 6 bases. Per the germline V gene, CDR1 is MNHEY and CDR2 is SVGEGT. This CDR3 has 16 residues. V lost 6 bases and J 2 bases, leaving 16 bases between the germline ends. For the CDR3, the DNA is TGTGCCAGCAGCCCCGCCCAAGCGGGCAACACCGGGGAGCTGTTTTTT. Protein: CASSPAQAGNTGELFF.

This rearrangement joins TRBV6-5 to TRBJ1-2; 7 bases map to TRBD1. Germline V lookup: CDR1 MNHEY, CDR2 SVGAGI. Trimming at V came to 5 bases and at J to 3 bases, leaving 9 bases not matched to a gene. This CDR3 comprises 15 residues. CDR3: CASSTRLTGDYGYTF. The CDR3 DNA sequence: TGTGCCAGCAGTACCAGACTAACAGGGGACTATGGCTACACCTTC.

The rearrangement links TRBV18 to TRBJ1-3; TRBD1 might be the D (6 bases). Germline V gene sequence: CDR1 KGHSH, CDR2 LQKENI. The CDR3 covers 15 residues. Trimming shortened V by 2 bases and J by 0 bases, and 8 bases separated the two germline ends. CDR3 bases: TGTGCCAGCTCACCAGACAGGTCCTCTGGAAACACCATATATTTT. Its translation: CASSPDRSSGNTIYF.

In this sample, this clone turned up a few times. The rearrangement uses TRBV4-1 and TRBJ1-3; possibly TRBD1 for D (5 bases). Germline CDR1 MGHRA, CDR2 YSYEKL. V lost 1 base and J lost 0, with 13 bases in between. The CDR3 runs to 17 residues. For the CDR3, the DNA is TGCGCCAGCAGCCAAGGGTCGATCAGGGACTCTGGAAACACCATATATTTT. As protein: CASSQGSIRDSGNTIYF.

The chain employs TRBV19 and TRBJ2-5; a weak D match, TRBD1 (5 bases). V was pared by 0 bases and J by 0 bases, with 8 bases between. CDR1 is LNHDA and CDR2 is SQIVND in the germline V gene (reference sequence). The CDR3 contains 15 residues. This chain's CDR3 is CASSIDHRYQETQYF. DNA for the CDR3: TGTGCCAGTAGTATAGACCACAGGTACCAAGAGACCCAGTACTTC. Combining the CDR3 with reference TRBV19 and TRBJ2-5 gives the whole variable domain DGGITQSPKYLFRKEGQNVTLSCEQNLNHDAMYWYRQDPGQGLRLIYYSQIVNDFQKGDIAEGYSVSREKKESFPLTVTSAQKNPTAFYLCASSIDHRYQETQYFGPGTRLLVL.

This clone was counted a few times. CDR3 protein: CASSSSGQGSYEQYF. Here the CDR3 DNA reads TGTGCCAGCAGTTCCTCTGGACAGGGGTCCTACGAGCAGTACTTC. The rearrangement links TRBV27 to TRBJ2-7; TRBD1 agrees at 9 bases. The CDR3 has 15 residues. Per the germline V gene, CDR1 is MNHEY and CDR2 is SMNVEV (reference sequence). V was pared by 4 bases and J by 1 base, with 5 bases of the junction left unmatched.

This CDR3 is CASSQGLAGVGEQYF. CDR3 nucleotide sequence: TGTGCCAGCAGCCAGGGACTAGCGGGAGTAGGTGAGCAGTACTTC. V usage is TRBV14 and J usage is TRBJ2-7; 14 bases match TRBD2. V lost 3 bases to trimming and J lost 7 bases; unmatched junction nucleotides: 5. This CDR3 comprises 15 residues. Germline V CDR1 and CDR2: SGHDN, FVKESK.

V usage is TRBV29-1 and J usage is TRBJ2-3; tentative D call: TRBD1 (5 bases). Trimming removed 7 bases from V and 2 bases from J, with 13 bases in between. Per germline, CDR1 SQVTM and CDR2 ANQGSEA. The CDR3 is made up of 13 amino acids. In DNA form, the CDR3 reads TGCAGCGGATTCGACAGCTACACAGATACGCAGTATTTT. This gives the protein CSGFDSYTDTQYF.

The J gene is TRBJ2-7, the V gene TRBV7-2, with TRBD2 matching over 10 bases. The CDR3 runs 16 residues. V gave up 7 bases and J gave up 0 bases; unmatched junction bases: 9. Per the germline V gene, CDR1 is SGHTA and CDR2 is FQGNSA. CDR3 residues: CASNPGTSASSYEQYF. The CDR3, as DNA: TGTGCCAGCAATCCCGGGACTAGCGCGAGCTCCTACGAGCAGTACTTC.

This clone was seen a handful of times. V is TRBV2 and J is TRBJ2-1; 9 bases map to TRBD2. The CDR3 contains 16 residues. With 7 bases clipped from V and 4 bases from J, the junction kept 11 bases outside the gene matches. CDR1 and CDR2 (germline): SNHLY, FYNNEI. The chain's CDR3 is CASTQSRTSEYNEQFF. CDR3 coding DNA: TGTGCCAGCACTCAAAGTAGGACTAGCGAATACAATGAGCAGTTCTTC. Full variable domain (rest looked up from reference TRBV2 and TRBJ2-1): EPEVTQTPSHQVTQMGQEVILRCVPISNHLYFYWYRQILGQKVEFLVSFYNNEISEKSEIFDDQFSVERPDGSNFTLKIRSTKLEDSAMYFCASTQSRTSEYNEQFFGPGTRLTVL.

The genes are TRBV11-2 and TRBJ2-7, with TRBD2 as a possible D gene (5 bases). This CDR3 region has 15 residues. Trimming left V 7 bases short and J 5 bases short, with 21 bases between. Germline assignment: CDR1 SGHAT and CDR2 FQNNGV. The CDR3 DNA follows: TGTGCCAGCACCTTGATCGCGCTAGCATGGAACGAGCAGTACTTC. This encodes CASTLIALAWNEQYF.

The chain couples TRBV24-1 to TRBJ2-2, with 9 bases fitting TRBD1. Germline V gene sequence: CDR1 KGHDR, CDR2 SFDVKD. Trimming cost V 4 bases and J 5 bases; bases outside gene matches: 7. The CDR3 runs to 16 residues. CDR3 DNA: TGTGCCACCAGTGAGTCCGGGACAGGGTGGACCGGGGAGCTGTTTTTT. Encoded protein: CATSESGTGWTGELFF.

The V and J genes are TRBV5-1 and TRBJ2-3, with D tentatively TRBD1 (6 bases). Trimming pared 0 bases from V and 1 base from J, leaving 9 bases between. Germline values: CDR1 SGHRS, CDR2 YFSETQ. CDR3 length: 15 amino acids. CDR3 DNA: TGCGCCAGCAGCTTGGCCGCAGGGGGCACAGATACGCAGTATTTT. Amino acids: CASSLAAGGTDTQYF. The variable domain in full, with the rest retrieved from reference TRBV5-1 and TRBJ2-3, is KAGVTQTPRYLIKTRGQQVTLSCSPISGHRSVSWYQQTPGQGLQFLFEYFSETQRNKGNFPGRFSGRQFSNSRSEMNVSTLELGDSALYLCASSLAAGGTDTQYFGPGTRLTVL.

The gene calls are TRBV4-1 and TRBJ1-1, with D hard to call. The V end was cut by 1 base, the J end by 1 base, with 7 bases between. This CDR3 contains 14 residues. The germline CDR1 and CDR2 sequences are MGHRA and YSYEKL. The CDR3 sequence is CASSQVVANTEAFF. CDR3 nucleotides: TGCGCCAGCAGCCAAGTGGTGGCGAACACTGAAGCTTTCTTT.

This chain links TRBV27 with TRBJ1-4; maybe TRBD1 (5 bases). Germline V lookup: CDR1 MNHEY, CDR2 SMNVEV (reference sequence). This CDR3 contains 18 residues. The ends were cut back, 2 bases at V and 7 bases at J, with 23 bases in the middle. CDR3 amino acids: CASSLGYWFGAASEKLFF. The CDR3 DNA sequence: TGTGCCAGCAGTTTAGGGTACTGGTTTGGGGCCGCAAGTGAAAAACTGTTTTTT.

In nucleotides, the CDR3 is TGTGCCAGCAGTTACGCTTGGGACAGGGATCAGCCCCAGCATTTT. This sequence encodes CASSYAWDRDQPQHF. The V call is TRBV6-5, the J call TRBJ1-5; TRBD1 matches at 9 bases. Per the germline V gene, CDR1 is MNHEY and CDR2 is SVGAGI. The CDR3 extends over 15 amino acids. V was clipped by 2 bases and J by 5 bases; unmatched bases: 4.

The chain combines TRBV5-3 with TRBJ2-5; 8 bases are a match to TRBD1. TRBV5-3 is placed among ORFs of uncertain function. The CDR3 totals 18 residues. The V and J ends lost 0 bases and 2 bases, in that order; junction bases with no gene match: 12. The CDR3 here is CARSLDNKTGDAQETQYF. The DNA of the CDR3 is TGTGCCAGAAGCTTGGATAATAAGACAGGGGATGCACAAGAGACCCAGTACTTC.

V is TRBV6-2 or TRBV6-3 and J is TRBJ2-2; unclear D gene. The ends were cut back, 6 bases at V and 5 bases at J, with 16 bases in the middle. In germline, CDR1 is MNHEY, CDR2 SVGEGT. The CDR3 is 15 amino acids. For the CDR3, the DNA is TGTGCCAGCAGCGCTGACTCAGTCGGTACCGGGGAGCTGTTTTTT. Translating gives CASSADSVGTGELFF.

CDR3 sequence reads: CASSAWDIRVIEAFF. In DNA, the CDR3 is TGTGCCAGCAGTGCGTGGGACATCCGCGTTATTGAAGCTTTCTTT. The gene calls are TRBV2 and TRBJ1-1; tentative D call: TRBD1 (6 bases). CDR1 SNHLY and CDR2 FYNNEI come from the germline V gene. Trimming stripped 4 bases from V and 7 bases from J, with 19 bases between. The CDR3 spans 15 residues.

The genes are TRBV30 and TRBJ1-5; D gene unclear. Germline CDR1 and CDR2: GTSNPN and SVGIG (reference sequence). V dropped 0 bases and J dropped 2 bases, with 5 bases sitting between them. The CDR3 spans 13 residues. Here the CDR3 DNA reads TGTGCCTGGAGTGTACACGGCAATCAGCCCCAGCATTTT. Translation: CAWSVHGNQPQHF.